These 25 T cell receptor beta chains came from one sample sequenced in a study of patients and donors after allogeneic stem cell transplantation. TCRdb independently ran MiXCR on the RT-PCR reads; one entry per CDR3 protein. The data show about 72,000 distinct CDR3 sequences, about 25% seen once. The sequencing sample was made of blood, either unsorted or a sorted T cell fraction (not recorded which). Every receptor here comes from a human donor who was either an allogeneic HSCT recipient or a stem cell or donor lymphocyte infusion donor (not recorded which). It is not recorded whose cells these are; they may come from a transplant donor.

The gene calls are TRBV12-5 and TRBJ2-3; D is tentatively TRBD1 or TRBD2 (5 bases each). V was shortened by 4 bases and J by 2 bases, with 13 bases between the two germline ends. Germline V gene lookup returns CDR1 LGHNT and CDR2 FRNRAP. The CDR3 extends over 15 amino acids. This chain's CDR3 is CASGSGTGFTDTQYF. CDR3 sequence (DNA): TGTGCTAGTGGTTCGGGGACGGGGTTCACAGATACGCAGTATTTT.

This clonotype has more than one count but fewer than ten. J is TRBJ2-1 and V is TRBV5-1; 8 bases are a match to TRBD2. The CDR3 runs 15 residues. The junction had 6 bases not matched to a gene; V was cut back by 0 bases and J by 7 bases. Germline CDR1 reads SGHRS; CDR2 reads YFSETQ. CDR3 in amino acids: CASSLAGTSVNEQFF. In DNA, the CDR3 is TGCGCCAGCAGCTTGGCCGGGACTAGTGTAAATGAGCAGTTCTTC.

On this clonotype itself: Without the conserved terminal phenylalanine or tryptophan, this CDR3 likely stems from a read error. V is TRBV5-1 and J is TRBJ1-3; D gene uncertain. Germline V gene lookup returns CDR1 SGHRS and CDR2 YFSETQ. With 2 bases removed from V and 7 bases from J, the gap between germline ends came to 13 bases. This CDR3 contains 14 residues. As DNA, the CDR3 is TGCGCCAGCAGCTTCGACGGTCCGCTTAACACCATATATTTG. It translates to CASSFDGPLNTIYL.

The V and J genes are TRBV29-1 and TRBJ1-2; 7 bases align to TRBD1. This CDR3 comprises 12 residues. The germline V gene encodes CDR1 SQVTM and CDR2 ANQGSEA. Trimming took 7 bases from V and 7 from J; bases not matched to a gene: 9. CDR3 DNA: TGCAGCGGTGGGGACAGCTCGGCTGGCTACACCTTC. Translating it yields CSGGDSSAGYTF.

The chain uses TRBV5-1 and TRBJ1-2; 9 bases are shared with TRBD1. Germline loops: CDR1 SGHRS, CDR2 YFSETQ. Losses at the gene ends were 5 bases for V and 7 bases for J; bases not matched to a gene: 15. The CDR3 has 16 residues. The CDR3 here is CASRFSRDRAPGGYTF. In DNA form, the CDR3 reads TGCGCCAGCAGATTTAGCCGGGACAGGGCCCCTGGTGGCTACACCTTC.

The rearrangement links TRBV18 to TRBJ2-3; D is possibly TRBD1 or TRBD2 (5 bases each). Between the trimmed V and J ends, which lost 6 bases and 2 bases, there was a span of 18 bases. This CDR3 contains 16 residues. In germline, CDR1 is KGHSH, CDR2 LQKENI. The CDR3 DNA reads as TGTGCCAGCTCGGGGGAAGGCAGTCCATTCACAGATACGCAGTATTTT. Protein: CASSGEGSPFTDTQYF.

A single count supports this clonotype. The rearrangement uses TRBV4-2 and TRBJ2-4, with 12 nucleotides matching TRBD2. Germline V gene data show CDR1 as LGHNA and CDR2 as YNFKEQ. The CDR3 is made up of 18 amino acids. Unmatched junction bases numbered 11, after V lost 0 bases and J lost 8 bases. The DNA for the CDR3 is TGTGCCAGCAGCCAAGATCTTCTAGCGGGGGGGCCTCTGGACATTCAGTACTTC. It codes for CASSQDLLAGGPLDIQYF.

Concerning this clonotype itself: A much larger clonotype is one base distant, so this may be a read error. The V gene is TRBV5-1, the J gene TRBJ2-3; 8 bases are shared with TRBD1. CDR1 is SGHRS and CDR2 is YFSETQ in the germline V gene. The CDR3 totals 15 residues. The CDR3 spells CASSQTGDSTATQYF. The CDR3 coding sequence is TGCGCCAGCAGCCAGACAGGGGATAGCACAGCTACGCAGTATTTT.

V gene TRBV5-5 combines with J gene TRBJ2-7; 8 bases fit TRBD1. CDR1 and CDR2 (germline): SGHKS, YYEKEE (reference sequence). Trimming at V came to 4 bases and at J to 3 bases, leaving 6 bases not matched to a gene. The CDR3 consists of 14 residues. DNA for the CDR3: TGTGCCAGCAGCCCCCGGGACAGGAACTACGAGCAGTACTTC. It yields the protein CASSPRDRNYEQYF.

This clonotype was seen a few times. The rearrangement joins TRBV20-1 to TRBJ1-4, with D maybe TRBD1 (5 bases). Deletions cut 6 bases from V and 5 bases from J, with 16 bases between. This CDR3 spans 14 amino acids. CDR1 is DFQATT, CDR2 SNEGSKA, per germline (reference sequence). CDR3 amino acids: CSAKSGTLNEKLFF. CDR3 nucleotide sequence: TGCAGTGCGAAGTCCGGGACCCTCAATGAAAAACTGTTTTTT.

A word on this clonotype: Likely a read error: the CDR3 ends without its conserved phenylalanine or tryptophan. For the CDR3, the DNA is TGTGCCAGCAGCCCCACGGTACTAACACCCACAGATACGCAGTATTTG. The encoded protein is CASSPTVLTPTDTQYL. This rearrangement joins TRBV3-1 to TRBJ2-3; D gene ambiguous. The ends were cut back, 4 bases at V and 2 bases at J, with 16 bases in the middle. The CDR3 sequence is 16 residues long. Germline lookup yields CDR1 LGHDT and CDR2 YNNKEL (reference sequence).

This chain uses TRBV5-1 with TRBJ2-1; no firm D call. The CDR3 has 13 amino acids. Trimming cost V 2 bases and J 6 bases, with 9 bases left between them. Germline V lookup: CDR1 SGHRS, CDR2 YFSETQ. In DNA form, the CDR3 reads TGCGCCAGCAGCTTCAACCCGGGCAATGAGCAGTTCTTC. As protein: CASSFNPGNEQFF.

This rearrangement joins TRBV2 to TRBJ2-1, with 14 bases that match TRBD2. The CDR3 length is 17 residues. V gave up 6 bases and J gave up 3 bases; unmatched junction bases: 7. Germline values: CDR1 SNHLY, CDR2 FYNNEI. The chain's CDR3 is CASSAGTSGSGYNEQFF. The CDR3 DNA reads as TGTGCCAGCAGCGCCGGGACTAGCGGGAGCGGCTACAATGAGCAGTTCTTC.

This clonotype was counted a few times. The gene calls are TRBV29-1 and TRBJ2-5; D not resolved. The CDR3 sequence is 12 residues long. Germline V gene data show CDR1 as SQVTM and CDR2 as ANQGSEA. V was cut by 8 bases and J by 0 bases, with 10 bases left in between. CDR3 amino acids: CSLSRDQETQYF. DNA of the CDR3: TGCAGCTTAAGCCGGGACCAAGAGACCCAGTACTTC.

This chain connects TRBV7-2 to TRBJ1-2, with TRBD1 matching over 9 bases. V trimming: 5 bases; J trimming: 6 bases; junction bases outside the gene matches: 10. The CDR3 covers 15 residues. Germline CDR1 SGHTA, CDR2 FQGNSA. DNA for the CDR3: TGTGCCAGCAGCGTCGTGGACCGGGACAGGGATGGCTACACCTTC. Its protein product is CASSVVDRDRDGYTF.

As DNA, the CDR3 is TGCGCCAGCAGCTTTCTCACAGGGGTCGACAATGAGCAGTTCTTC. This translates into CASSFLTGVDNEQFF. The chain is built from TRBV5-1 and TRBJ2-1, with 7 bases aligning to TRBD1. Germline V gene data show CDR1 as SGHRS and CDR2 as YFSETQ. The junction had 7 bases not matched to a gene; V was cut back by 2 bases and J by 5 bases. CDR3 length: 15 amino acids.

This clonotype showed up just a few times. V usage is TRBV6-1 and J usage is TRBJ1-5; D remains ambiguous. V was trimmed by 4 bases and J by 0 bases, leaving 4 bases between them. The CDR3 is made up of 13 amino acids. Germline values: CDR1 MNHNS, CDR2 SASEGT. The CDR3 nucleotides read TGTGCCAGCAGTGTGTTTAGCAATCAGCCCCAGCATTTT. Amino acids: CASSVFSNQPQHF.

V usage is TRBV6-1 and J usage is TRBJ1-5, with D tentatively TRBD1 (6 bases). V was trimmed by 6 bases and J by 5 bases, leaving 17 bases between them. This CDR3 has 15 amino acids. Germline assignment: CDR1 MNHNS and CDR2 SASEGT. The CDR3 is CASRPSGGLDQPQHF. The CDR3 DNA follows: TGTGCCAGCAGACCCAGTGGGGGGCTTGATCAGCCCCAGCATTTT.

This clonotype was detected only a few times. The J gene is TRBJ1-5, the V gene TRBV12-3 or TRBV12-4; 7 bases match TRBD1. There are 16 residues in the CDR3. The V gene end was trimmed by 1 base and the J gene end by 8 bases; junction bases not matched to a gene: 11. CDR3 loop: CASSLDPWRGPEPQHF. The DNA of the CDR3 is TGTGCCAGCAGTTTAGATCCTTGGAGGGGGCCAGAGCCCCAGCATTTT.

This clonotype showed up just a few times. V and J are TRBV20-1 and TRBJ1-6, with 7 bases aligning to TRBD1. CDR3 length: 16 residues. Germline values: CDR1 DFQATT, CDR2 SNEGSKA (reference sequence). J was trimmed by 4 bases and V by 4 bases; bases with no gene match: 10. DNA of the CDR3: TGCAGTGCTACCCCCGGGGAGGGACAGTATAATTCACCCCTCCACTTT. This translates into CSATPGEGQYNSPLHF.

This clonotype was seen a few times. The rearrangement uses TRBV29-1 and TRBJ2-3; 7 bases agree with TRBD1. The CDR3 has 13 amino acids. Germline V CDR1 and CDR2: SQVTM, ANQGSEA. Trimming took 4 bases from V and 1 from J; bases not matched to a gene: 2. CDR3 region: CSVGGQGTDTQYF. CDR3 in DNA: TGCAGCGTTGGCGGACAGGGCACAGATACGCAGTATTTT.

In its sample, this clonotype was seen a few times. The J gene is TRBJ2-3, the V gene TRBV27; TRBD1 is a possible D gene (6 bases). The CDR3 spans 16 residues. Germline V gene lookup returns CDR1 MNHEY and CDR2 SMNVEV (reference sequence). V gave up 4 bases and J gave up 0 bases, with 14 bases separating them. CDR3 nucleotides: TGTGCCAGCAGTTCCGGACAGCCTCGTAGCACAGATACGCAGTATTTT. It is translated as CASSSGQPRSTDTQYF.

This clonotype was observed a few times. The chain carries TRBV10-3 and TRBJ2-1, with TRBD1 as a possible D gene (5 bases). V lost 7 bases and J lost 6, with 13 bases in between. CDR1 and CDR2 from the germline V gene are ENHRY and SYGVKD. This CDR3 has 13 residues. The CDR3 DNA reads as TGTGCCATCACCATAGCAGGGTCCAATGAGCAGTTCTTC. Its protein is CAITIAGSNEQFF.

The chain combines TRBV6-6 with TRBJ2-7; D is uncertain. Trimming pared 5 bases from V and 3 bases from J, leaving 8 bases between. The CDR3 sequence is 12 residues long. Germline CDR1 MNHNY, CDR2 SVGAGI (reference sequence). CDR3: CASSKDLYEQYF. Here the CDR3 DNA reads TGTGCCAGCAGTAAGGACCTCTACGAGCAGTACTTC.

This clonotype has a single count. This rearrangement joins TRBV7-2 to TRBJ1-1; unclear D gene. Trimming left V 0 bases short and J 9 bases short, with 5 bases between. The CDR3 runs 11 residues. CDR1 is SGHTA, CDR2 FQGNSA, per germline. The CDR3 spells CASSLAGKAFF. For the CDR3, the DNA is TGTGCCAGCAGCTTAGCAGGGAAAGCTTTCTTT.